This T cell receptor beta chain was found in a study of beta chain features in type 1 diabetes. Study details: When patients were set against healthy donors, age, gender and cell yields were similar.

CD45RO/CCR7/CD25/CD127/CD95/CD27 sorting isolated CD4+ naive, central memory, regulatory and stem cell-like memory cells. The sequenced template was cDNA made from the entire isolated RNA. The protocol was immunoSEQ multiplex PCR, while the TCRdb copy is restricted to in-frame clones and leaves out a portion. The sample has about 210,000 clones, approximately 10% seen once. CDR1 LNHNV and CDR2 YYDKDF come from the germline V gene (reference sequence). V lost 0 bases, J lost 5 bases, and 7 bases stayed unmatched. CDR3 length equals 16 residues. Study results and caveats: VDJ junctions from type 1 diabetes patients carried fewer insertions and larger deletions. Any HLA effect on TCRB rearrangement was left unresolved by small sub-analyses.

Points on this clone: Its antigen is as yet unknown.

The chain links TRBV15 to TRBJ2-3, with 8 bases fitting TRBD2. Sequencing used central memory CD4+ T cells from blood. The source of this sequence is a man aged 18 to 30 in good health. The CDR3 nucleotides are TGTGCCACCAGCAGAGATCAAGCGGGAGATCTAGATACGCAGTATTTT. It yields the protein CATSRDQAGDLDTQYF.